This T cell receptor beta chain was retrieved from a study of T cell repertoires in cytomegalovirus infection. Overall study: Both CMV infection and a matching HLA type were indicated by public TCR beta signatures. Study conclusions and caveats: There were HLA-C-restricted CMV-specific TCR beta clonotypes dominating the ex vivo response. Cumulative frequency (of public TCR beta family members) identified carriers of CMV plus the relevant HLA.

Using its own MiXCR run on the reads, TCRdb lists one record per CDR3 protein. This table has approximately 180,000 distinct CDR3 sequences, about 15% appearing once. Points on this clonotype: Its antigen is as yet unknown.

Looked up from germline, CDR1 is SGHAT and CDR2 is FQDESV (reference sequence). The length of the CDR3 is 13 residues. V lost 3 bases and J 5 bases, leaving 10 bases between the germline ends. This chain joins TRBV11-1 and TRBJ1-2; D gene unclear. Sequenced input: CD8+ T cells from PBMCs. This receptor was identified in a human donor in good health (CMV status not recorded). Some clones in this sample may be carry-over from other donors' samples. CDR3: CASSFPDGYGYTF. The CDR3, as DNA: TGTGCCAGCAGCTTTCCGGACGGATATGGCTACACCTTC.